This record covers a single T cell receptor (beta chain). In this sample, this clonotype turned up once. The antigen this receptor binds is unknown. Base qualities were left out, and no much larger clone turns up one base away. One read alone lends weak support. Trimming accounts for 7 bases at V and 7 bases at J, while the number of junction bases matched to no gene is 12. From cysteine to phenylalanine, the CDR3 is 14 amino acids long. Only CDR3 DNA is held: 42 bases, read in frame from base 1. The germline V gene (reference sequence) yields DFQATT for CDR1 and SNEGSKA for CDR2. The sample's treatment or condition, from its label and the paper: in vitro stimulation with specific CMV peptide epitopes to enrich CMV-specific T cells. Sequencing was carried out with an Illumina HiSeq 1500. Clones were called with MiXCR by TCRdb after fastp trimmed the public reads at Q25, and only in-frame beta chains were retained. Merged by CDR3 protein, the rows form single entries marked with the most common genes and DNA. The sample yields hundreds of thousands of distinct CDR3 sequences; around 30% were counted once. The leading ten clones occupy 15% to 20% of the sample.

This sample stems from a study of T cell repertoires in cytomegalovirus infection (dated by TCRdb to between 2018 and 2021). About the investigation overall: Peptide stimulations targeted recently identified HLA-C-restricted CMV epitopes, whose presentation resists viral immunomodulation, together with well-studied HLA-B-restricted epitopes. The HLA type of each donor mattered for the analysis, because public TCR beta signatures pointed to carriage of CMV infection along with the matching HLA type.

Paper-wide results and their limitations: Carriers of CMV infection plus the relevant HLA type were discriminated by the cumulative frequency of public TCR beta family members in the study cohort and in an independent approximately 360-donor cohort. The ex vivo response was dominated by HLA-C-restricted CMV-specific TCR beta clonotypes, which also provided the single most frequent clonotype in two of eight donors.

The specimen comprised cultured PBMCs, sampled from culture after CMV antigen stimulation. The sequence came from a human donor in good health (CMV status not recorded). Some clones in this sample may be carry-over from other donors' samples. The chain was built from TRBV20-1 and TRBJ1-1; 10 bases in the junction line up with TRBD1. The nucleotides are TGCAGTGTTCTGAGTAGACAGGGGGCTATTGAAGCTTTCTTT. Translation gives CSVLSRQGAIEAFF.